The T cell receptor (beta chain) under discussion was sequenced for a study of shared clonotypes between healthy human individuals. This clone was observed a few times. V was trimmed by 1 base and J by 8 bases, leaving 8 bases between them. Germline loops: CDR1 SEHNR, CDR2 FQNEAQ (reference sequence). The CDR3 consists of 13 residues. Clones were read by immunoSEQ multiplex PCR, and TCRdb kept only the in-frame ones, dropping some. The sample lists 2 million to 3 million clones; roughly 93% were seen once. The source material was naive CD4+ T cells from PBMCs. Documented subset: CD45RA+ positively selected. The chain is built from TRBV7-9 and TRBJ1-4; D not resolved. The TCR sequence derives from a man between 18 and 29 years old in good health. Some clones in this sample may be carry-over from other donors' samples. In DNA, the CDR3 is TGTGCCAGCAGCTTAGTCCAATTGGAAAAACTGTTTTTT. It translates to CASSLVQLEKLFF.